This entry lists 19 T cell receptor beta chains sequenced from one sample in a study of vaccination effects on CD4 cells after COVID-19. ViraFEST used viral peptide pools to expand antigen-specific CD4+ T cells before sequencing. The culture ran for about 10 days, and then CD4+ T cells were isolated. This individual tested PCR-positive for SARS-CoV-2 infection between March and December 2020. TCRdb keeps only in-frame clones here, not all; method: immunoSEQ multiplex PCR. The sample contains tens of thousands of clones, 75% to 85% of which appear only once. These receptors have no known antigen. The sample consisted of CD4+ T cells from PBMCs cultured with a peptide pool, taken before COVID-19 vaccination. These TCRs come from a human donor who had a prior SARS-CoV-2 infection.

This clone showed up just once. The rearrangement links TRBV18 to TRBJ2-1, with 7 bases fitting TRBD1. The germline V gene has CDR1 KGHSH and CDR2 LQKENI. V dropped 0 bases and J dropped 7; count of bases not matched to a gene: 9. The CDR3 is made up of 16 amino acids. The CDR3, as DNA: TGTGCCAGCTCACCACCAAACAGGGGTTGGGGGAATGAGCAGTTCTTC. It yields the protein CASSPPNRGWGNEQFF.

The CDR3 region has the DNA TGTGCCAGTAGTATTAACCTCGGGACAGGGGTTTTCATTTATGGCTACACCTTC. It yields the protein CASSINLGTGVFIYGYTF. The V and J genes are TRBV19 and TRBJ1-2; TRBD1 matches 10 bases. In germline, CDR1 is LNHDA, CDR2 SQIVND (reference sequence). The CDR3 runs to 18 residues. The trim removed 3 bases at V and 5 bases at J, leaving 15 bases unmatched.

The rearrangement joins TRBV21-1 to TRBJ2-1; the listed D gene, TRBD2, was not tested against the DNA. TRBV21-1 is noted as a pseudogene. The CDR3 contains 15 residues. The CDR3 region is CASSNPSGPYNEQFF. CDR3 sequence (DNA): TGTGCCAGCAGCAACCCTAGCGGCCCCTACAATGAGCAGTTCTTC.

V is TRBV5-1 and J is TRBJ2-5; 10 nucleotides match TRBD2. The length of the CDR3 is 16 residues. The J segment lost 1 base and the V segment lost 4 bases, leaving 7 bases of the junction unmatched. Germline V gene data show CDR1 as SGHRS and CDR2 as YFSETQ. CDR3 nucleotides: TGCGCCAGCAGCACCCTAGCGGGGGCCGCCCAAGAGACCCAGTACTTC. Translated: CASSTLAGAAQETQYF.

The chain recombines TRBV19 with TRBJ2-1, with TRBD2 as a possible D gene (6 bases). The CDR3 consists of 15 residues. Per germline, CDR1 LNHDA and CDR2 SQIVND (reference sequence). The V and J ends lost 5 bases and 3 bases respectively, with 14 bases between them. The CDR3 loop is CASSDRWGVYNEQFF. DNA for the CDR3: TGTGCCAGTAGTGATAGGTGGGGGGTCTACAATGAGCAGTTCTTC.

The chain employs TRBV9 and TRBJ2-4, with unresolved D. Germline loops: CDR1 SGDLS, CDR2 YYNGEE. The V and J ends lost 0 bases and 0 bases respectively, with 7 bases between them. There are 15 residues in the CDR3. The CDR3 reads CASSVGREAKNIQYF. DNA for the CDR3: TGTGCCAGCAGCGTAGGGCGAGAAGCCAAAAACATTCAGTACTTC.

The chain combines TRBV5-1 with TRBJ2-1; 10 bases are shared with TRBD2. This CDR3 region has 17 residues. J gave up 8 bases and V 1 base, and 12 bases lay outside the gene matches. The germline gives CDR1 SGHRS, CDR2 YFSETQ. The DNA for the CDR3 is TGCGCCAGCAGCTTGAGTTGGGCTAGCGGGAGTTTCGATGAGCAGTTCTTC. Amino acid sequence: CASSLSWASGSFDEQFF.

V usage is TRBV18 and J usage is TRBJ2-7; D may be TRBD1 (6 bases). This CDR3 comprises 14 residues. Trimming pared 0 bases from V and 2 bases from J, leaving 8 bases between. Germline values: CDR1 KGHSH, CDR2 LQKENI. The CDR3 reads CASSPPGGPYEQYF. For the CDR3, the DNA is TGTGCCAGCTCACCACCAGGGGGACCCTACGAGCAGTACTTC.

The chain employs TRBV7-2 and TRBJ1-4; perhaps TRBD1 as D (6 bases). V was clipped by 5 bases and J by 7 bases, with 14 bases between them. CDR3 length equals 14 residues. CDR1 SGHTA and CDR2 FQGNSA come from the germline V gene. The chain's CDR3 is CASSEDRSFEKLFF. The DNA of the CDR3 is TGTGCCAGCAGCGAGGACAGAAGCTTTGAAAAACTGTTTTTT.

The chain links TRBV7-2 to TRBJ2-3, with D unclear. The length of the CDR3 is 15 residues. Trimming cost V 0 bases and J 2 bases, with 9 bases left between them. Germline assignment: CDR1 SGHTA and CDR2 FQGNSA. Written as DNA, the CDR3 is TGTGCCAGCAGCTTAGCGGTTGCTTTCACAGATACGCAGTATTTT. As protein: CASSLAVAFTDTQYF.

The chain couples TRBV19 to TRBJ1-2; possible D gene TRBD1, 6 bases. Per germline, CDR1 LNHDA and CDR2 SQIVND (reference sequence). The V and J ends lost 9 bases and 8 bases respectively, with 25 bases between them. This CDR3 is 15 amino acids long. CDR3 in DNA: TGTGCCAGCACACCCGGGGGACACACCCCGCGGGGCTACACCTTC. Residues: CASTPGGHTPRGYTF.

This chain joins TRBV7-8 and TRBJ2-1; D is possibly TRBD1 (6 bases). CDR1 is SGHVS and CDR2 is FQNEAQ in the germline V gene. Trimming took 5 bases from V and 7 from J, leaving 12 bases between them. This CDR3 comprises 13 residues. CDR3 sequence: CASSGIGGNEQFF. CDR3 DNA: TGTGCCAGCAGCGGTATAGGGGGAAATGAGCAGTTCTTC.

This clone was observed once. V and J are TRBV7-2 and TRBJ2-3; 14 bases align to TRBD2. V was clipped by 1 base and J by 8 bases; unmatched bases: 5. The CDR3 spans 16 residues. Germline loops: CDR1 SGHTA, CDR2 FQGNSA. CDR3 amino acids: CASSLVGTSGGGTQYF. The DNA of the CDR3 is TGTGCCAGCAGCTTAGTTGGGACTAGCGGGGGTGGTACGCAGTATTTT.

CDR3 DNA sequence: TGTGCCACCAGCAGACACACCGGGGAGCTGTTTTTT. This codes for CATSRHTGELFF. The chain joins TRBV15 to TRBJ2-2; D is unclear. Germline V CDR1 and CDR2: LNHNV, YYDKDF (reference sequence). CDR3 length: 12 amino acids. Trimming took off 2 bases at V and 3 bases at J, with 1 base between the two ends.

The V and J genes are TRBV11-2 and TRBJ2-1; 14 bases are a match to TRBD2. This CDR3 has 18 amino acids. Germline CDR1 SGHAT, CDR2 FQNNGV. Trimming at V came to 5 bases and at J to 7 bases, leaving 13 bases not matched to a gene. This CDR3 is CASSIHRLAGGPGNEQFF. DNA for the CDR3: TGTGCCAGCAGCATTCACCGACTAGCGGGAGGGCCAGGAAATGAGCAGTTCTTC.

The chain combines TRBV5-4 with TRBJ1-6, with 10 bases aligning to TRBD1. CDR1 SGHNT and CDR2 YYREEE come from the germline V gene (reference sequence). CDR3 size: 17 residues. V shed 4 bases, J shed 5 bases, and the junction held 9 bases outside the gene matches. CDR3 residues: CASSPRTGGLNNSPLHF. In nucleotides, the CDR3 is TGTGCCAGCAGCCCACGGACAGGGGGTCTTAATAATTCACCCCTCCACTTT.

This clone was counted between two and nine times. The J gene is TRBJ1-2, the V gene TRBV9; weak D call: TRBD1 (6 bases). Trimming shortened V by 0 bases and J by 3 bases, and 12 bases separated the two germline ends. This CDR3 contains 15 residues. CDR1 is SGDLS, CDR2 YYNGEE, per germline. The DNA for the CDR3 is TGTGCCAGCAGCGTAGGAACAGGGATGGACTATGGCTACACCTTC. It encodes CASSVGTGMDYGYTF.

This rearrangement joins TRBV30 to TRBJ1-5; D gene unclear. V was clipped by 3 bases and J by 0 bases, with 12 bases between them. The CDR3 extends over 15 amino acids. Germline loops: CDR1 GTSNPN, CDR2 SVGIG (reference sequence). The CDR3 DNA sequence: TGTGCCTGGAGCCCAGTTGAATATAGCAATCAGCCCCAGCATTTT. Amino acid sequence: CAWSPVEYSNQPQHF.

The chain joins TRBV19 to TRBJ1-6, with 10 bases that match TRBD1. V lost 5 bases to trimming and J lost 9 bases; unmatched junction nucleotides: 10. CDR1 and CDR2 (germline): LNHDA, SQIVND (reference sequence). This CDR3 has 16 residues. The CDR3 region is CASSDRGLPASSPLHF. For the CDR3, the DNA is TGTGCCAGTAGTGACAGGGGGCTGCCAGCCAGTTCACCCCTCCACTTT.